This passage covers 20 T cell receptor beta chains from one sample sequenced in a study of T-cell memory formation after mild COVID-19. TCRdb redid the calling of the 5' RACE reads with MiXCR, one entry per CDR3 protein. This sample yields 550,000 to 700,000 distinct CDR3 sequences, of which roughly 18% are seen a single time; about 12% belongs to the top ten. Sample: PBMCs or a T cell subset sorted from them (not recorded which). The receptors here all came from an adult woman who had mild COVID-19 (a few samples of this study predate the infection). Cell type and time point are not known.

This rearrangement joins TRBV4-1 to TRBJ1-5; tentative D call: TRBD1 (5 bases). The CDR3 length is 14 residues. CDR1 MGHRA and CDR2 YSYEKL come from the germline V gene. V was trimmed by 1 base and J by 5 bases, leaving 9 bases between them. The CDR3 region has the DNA TGCGCCAGCAGCCAAGTGGGGGTTTATCAGCCCCAGCATTTT. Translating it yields CASSQVGVYQPQHF.

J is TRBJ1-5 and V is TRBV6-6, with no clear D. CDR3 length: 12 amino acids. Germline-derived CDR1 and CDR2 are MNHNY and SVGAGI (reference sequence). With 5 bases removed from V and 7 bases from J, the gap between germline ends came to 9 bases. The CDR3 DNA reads TGTGCCAGCAGTCCCCGTCTACAGCCCCAGCATTTT. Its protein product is CASSPRLQPQHF.

CDR3 coding DNA: TGTGCCAGCAGCTTCAGCGGGGGGGCCGAAGATGAGCAGTTCTTC. It specifies CASSFSGGAEDEQFF. The chain is built from TRBV7-6 and TRBJ2-1; TRBD2 matches 10 bases. With V trimmed by 3 bases and J by 8 bases, 7 bases remained unmatched. Looked up from germline, CDR1 is SGHVS and CDR2 is FNYEAQ. This CDR3 contains 15 residues.

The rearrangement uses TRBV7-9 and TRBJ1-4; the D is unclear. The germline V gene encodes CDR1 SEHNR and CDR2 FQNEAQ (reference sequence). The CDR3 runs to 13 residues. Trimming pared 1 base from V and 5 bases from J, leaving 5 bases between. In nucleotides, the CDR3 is TGTGCCAGCAGCTTAGTGGGGAATGAAAAACTGTTTTTT. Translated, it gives CASSLVGNEKLFF.

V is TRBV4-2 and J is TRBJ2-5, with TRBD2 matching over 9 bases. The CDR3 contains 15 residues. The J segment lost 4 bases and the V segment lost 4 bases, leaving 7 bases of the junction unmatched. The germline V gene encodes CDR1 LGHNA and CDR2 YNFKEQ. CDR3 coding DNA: TGTGCCAGCAGCCCAGTAGCGGGAGAGGGAGAGACCCAGTACTTC. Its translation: CASSPVAGEGETQYF.

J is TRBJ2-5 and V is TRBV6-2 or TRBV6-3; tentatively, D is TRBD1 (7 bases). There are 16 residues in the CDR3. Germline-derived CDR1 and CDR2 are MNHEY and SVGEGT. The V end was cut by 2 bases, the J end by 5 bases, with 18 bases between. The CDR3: CASSYAFTGAGETQYF. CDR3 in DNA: TGTGCCAGCAGTTACGCGTTCACAGGGGCGGGGGAGACCCAGTACTTC.

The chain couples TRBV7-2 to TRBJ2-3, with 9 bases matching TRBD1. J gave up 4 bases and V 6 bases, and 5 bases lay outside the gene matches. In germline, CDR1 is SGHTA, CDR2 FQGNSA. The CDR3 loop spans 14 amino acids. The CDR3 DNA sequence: TGTGCCAGCAGGGATACAGGGGGCGCAGATACGCAGTATTTT. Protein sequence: CASRDTGGADTQYF.

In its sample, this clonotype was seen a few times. The CDR3 protein is CSVVLNEQFF. The CDR3 nucleotides read TGCAGCGTTGTACTAAATGAGCAGTTCTTC. This chain links TRBV29-1 with TRBJ2-1; no reliable D call. Trimming left V 4 bases short and J 7 bases short, with 5 bases between. The germline gives CDR1 SQVTM, CDR2 ANQGSEA. This CDR3 comprises 10 residues.

The chain's CDR3 is CASSQFGAPTDTQYF. CDR3 bases: TGTGCCAGCAGCCAATTCGGGGCTCCCACAGATACGCAGTATTTT. This chain joins TRBV14 and TRBJ2-3, with D perhaps assigned TRBD1 or TRBD2 (5 bases each). Germline CDR1 is SGHDN and CDR2 is FVKESK. Trimming shortened V by 2 bases and J by 2 bases, and 11 bases separated the two germline ends. The CDR3 totals 15 residues.

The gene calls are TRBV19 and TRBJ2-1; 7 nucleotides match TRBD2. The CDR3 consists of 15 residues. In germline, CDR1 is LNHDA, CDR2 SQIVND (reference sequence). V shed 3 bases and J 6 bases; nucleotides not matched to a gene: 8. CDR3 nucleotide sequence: TGTGCCAGTAGTATCCGGGGGGTTAGCTCCAATGAGCAGTTCTTC. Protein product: CASSIRGVSSNEQFF.

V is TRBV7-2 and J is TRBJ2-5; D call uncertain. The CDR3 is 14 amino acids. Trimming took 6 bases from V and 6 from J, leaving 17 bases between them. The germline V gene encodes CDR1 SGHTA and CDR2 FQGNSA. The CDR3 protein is CASSSIQYPKTQYF. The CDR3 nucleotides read TGTGCCAGCAGTTCAATACAGTATCCCAAGACCCAGTACTTC. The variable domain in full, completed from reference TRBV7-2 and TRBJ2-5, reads GAGVSQSPSNKVTEKGKDVELRCDPISGHTALYWYRQSLGQGLEFLIYFQGNSAPDKSGLPSDRFSAERTGGSVSTLTIQRTQQEDSAVYLCASSSIQYPKTQYFGPGTRLLVL.

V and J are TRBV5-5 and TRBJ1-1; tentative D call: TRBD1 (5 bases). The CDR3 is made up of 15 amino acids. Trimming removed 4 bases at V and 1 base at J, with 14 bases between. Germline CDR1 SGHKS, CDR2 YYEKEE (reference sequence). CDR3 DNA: TGTGCCAGCAGCCGAACACAGGTGGGGAACACTGAAGCTTTCTTT. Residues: CASSRTQVGNTEAFF.

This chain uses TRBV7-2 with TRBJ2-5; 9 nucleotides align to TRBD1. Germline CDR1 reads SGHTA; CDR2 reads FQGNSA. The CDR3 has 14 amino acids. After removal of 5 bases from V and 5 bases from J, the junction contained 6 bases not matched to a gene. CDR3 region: CASSPRQGGETQYF. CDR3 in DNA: TGTGCCAGCAGCCCACGACAGGGGGGGGAGACCCAGTACTTC. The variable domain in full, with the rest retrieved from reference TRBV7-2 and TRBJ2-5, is GAGVSQSPSNKVTEKGKDVELRCDPISGHTALYWYRQSLGQGLEFLIYFQGNSAPDKSGLPSDRFSAERTGGSVSTLTIQRTQQEDSAVYLCASSPRQGGETQYFGPGTRLLVL.

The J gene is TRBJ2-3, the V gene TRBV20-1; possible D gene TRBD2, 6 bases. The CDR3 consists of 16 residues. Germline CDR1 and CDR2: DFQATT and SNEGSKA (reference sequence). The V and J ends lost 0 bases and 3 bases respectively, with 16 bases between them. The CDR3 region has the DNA TGCAGTGCTAGAGATCTCACCGGCGGGGCAACAGATACGCAGTATTTT. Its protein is CSARDLTGGATDTQYF.

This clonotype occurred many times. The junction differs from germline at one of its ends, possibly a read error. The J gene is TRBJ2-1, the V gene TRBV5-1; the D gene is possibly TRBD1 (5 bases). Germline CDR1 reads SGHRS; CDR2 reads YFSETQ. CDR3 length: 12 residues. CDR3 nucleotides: TGTGCCAGCAGCTTGGTAGGGGATGAGCAGTTCTTC. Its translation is CASSLVGDEQFF.

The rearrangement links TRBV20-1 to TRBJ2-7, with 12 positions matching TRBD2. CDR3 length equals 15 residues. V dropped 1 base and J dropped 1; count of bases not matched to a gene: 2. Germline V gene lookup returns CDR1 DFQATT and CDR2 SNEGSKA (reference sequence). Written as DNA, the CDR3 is TGCAGTGCTAGAGCTGGGACTAGCGGGTCCTACGAGCAGTACTTC. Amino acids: CSARAGTSGSYEQYF.

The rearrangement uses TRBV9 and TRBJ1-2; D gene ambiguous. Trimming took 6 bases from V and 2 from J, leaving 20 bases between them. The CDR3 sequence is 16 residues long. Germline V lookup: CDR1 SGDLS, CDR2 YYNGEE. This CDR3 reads CASNDITTDLNYGYTF. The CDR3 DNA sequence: TGTGCCAGCAACGACATTACAACGGATCTAAACTATGGCTACACCTTC.

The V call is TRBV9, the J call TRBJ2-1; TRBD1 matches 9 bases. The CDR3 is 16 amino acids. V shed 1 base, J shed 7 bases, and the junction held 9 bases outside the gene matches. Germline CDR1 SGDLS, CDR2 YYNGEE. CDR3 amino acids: CASSVYLGQGGNEQFF. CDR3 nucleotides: TGTGCCAGCAGCGTATATTTGGGACAGGGCGGAAATGAGCAGTTCTTC.

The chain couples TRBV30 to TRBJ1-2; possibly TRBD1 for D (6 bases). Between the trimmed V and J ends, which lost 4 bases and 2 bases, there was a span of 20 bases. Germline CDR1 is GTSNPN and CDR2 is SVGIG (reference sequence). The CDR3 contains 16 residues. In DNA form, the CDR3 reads TGTGCCTGGAATGTAGAAGGGGACACCGTAAACTATGGCTACACCTTC. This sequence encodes CAWNVEGDTVNYGYTF.

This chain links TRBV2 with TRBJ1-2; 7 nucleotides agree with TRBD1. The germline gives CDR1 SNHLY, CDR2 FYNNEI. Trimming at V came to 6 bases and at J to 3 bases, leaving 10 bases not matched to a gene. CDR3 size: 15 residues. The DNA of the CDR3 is TGTGCCAGCAGCGTCGGGCAGGGGGGATACTATGGCTACACCTTC. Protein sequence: CASSVGQGGYYGYTF.